These 21 T cell receptor beta chains came from one sample sequenced in a study of low-dose radiotherapy and immunotherapy resistance in tumors. Documented time point: after trial treatment. Specified treatment: LDRT plus nivolumab, ipilimumab, low-dose cyclophosphamide and aspirin (RACIN trial). Covering alpha and beta chains, TRAV- and TRBV-specific primers were used for the first-strand cDNA. With a V-primer adapter and a constant-region primer, TCRs were amplified for roughly 21 PCR cycles. TCRdb re-derived calls from the reads in MiXCR, one entry per CDR3 protein. Among under 90,000 distinct CDR3 sequences, roughly 17% were seen once, and the ten largest hold about 1.3%. The sequencing used PBMCs, collected after low-dose radiotherapy plus immunotherapy. These receptors all stem from a male donor with prostate cancer.

This clonotype was detected a few times. V usage is TRBV20-1 and J usage is TRBJ2-1; 10 nucleotides agree with TRBD2. Germline loops: CDR1 DFQATT, CDR2 SNEGSKA (reference sequence). This CDR3 contains 16 residues. V shed 3 bases, J shed 5 bases, and the junction held 10 bases outside the gene matches. The CDR3 nucleotides read TGCAGTGCTAGTAGCGGGAGGTCGCAAAGAAACAATGAGCAGTTCTTC. Translation: CSASSGRSQRNNEQFF.

The CDR3 loop reads CASSLRNPGTRSSYEQYF. The CDR3 DNA sequence: TGTGCCAGCAGTCTCCGCAATCCCGGGACAAGGAGCTCCTACGAGCAGTACTTC. The chain has TRBV6-2 or TRBV6-3 and TRBJ2-7, with TRBD1 as a possible D gene (6 bases). The germline gives CDR1 MNHEY, CDR2 SVGEGT. Trimming removed 5 bases at V and 0 bases at J, with 23 bases between. This CDR3 contains 18 residues.

In this sample, this clonotype turned up many times. The chain carries TRBV28 and TRBJ2-3, with D possibly matching TRBD1 (5 bases). The V end was cut by 5 bases, the J end by 2 bases, with 20 bases between. The germline V gene encodes CDR1 MDHEN and CDR2 SYDVKM. There are 17 residues in the CDR3. The CDR3 loop reads CASSPPRAGPYTDTQYF. The CDR3 nucleotides read TGTGCCAGCAGTCCGCCTCGGGCAGGGCCCTACACAGATACGCAGTATTTT.

There are many counts of this clonotype. This chain links TRBV20-1 with TRBJ2-7, with 9 bases matching TRBD2. The trim removed 2 bases at V and 3 bases at J, leaving 2 bases unmatched. CDR1 DFQATT and CDR2 SNEGSKA come from the germline V gene (reference sequence). The CDR3 extends over 13 amino acids. CDR3 nucleotides: TGCAGTGCTAGACTAGCGGGAAACTACGAGCAGTACTTC. This translates into CSARLAGNYEQYF.

This clonotype was seen many times. This chain uses TRBV28 with TRBJ2-7; 7 positions match TRBD1. CDR1 and CDR2 (germline): MDHEN, SYDVKM. The CDR3 contains 15 residues. Germline trimming cut 5 bases from V and 2 bases from J; bases unmatched to any gene: 9. This CDR3 is CASSPPGQTTYEQYF. CDR3 nucleotides: TGTGCCAGCAGTCCCCCGGGACAGACAACCTACGAGCAGTACTTC. Full variable domain (outside the CDR3, taken from reference TRBV28 and TRBJ2-7): DVKVTQSSRYLVKRTGEKVFLECVQDMDHENMFWYRQDPGLGLRLIYFSYDVKMKEKGDIPEGYSVSREKKERFSLILESASTNQTSMYLCASSPPGQTTYEQYFGPGTRLTVT.

The chain is built from TRBV6-2 or TRBV6-3 and TRBJ2-5; D is possibly TRBD1 (6 bases). This CDR3 region has 14 residues. CDR1 and CDR2 (germline): MNHEY, SVGEGT. V lost 1 base and J 2 bases, leaving 8 bases between the germline ends. The CDR3 bases are TGTGCCAGCAGTTACTATGGACAGCAAGAGACCCAGTACTTC. Translated: CASSYYGQQETQYF.

This clonotype has ten or more counts. The chain couples TRBV20-1 to TRBJ2-4; TRBD2 might be the D (5 bases). The CDR3 is made up of 19 amino acids. Germline CDR1 is DFQATT and CDR2 is SNEGSKA (reference sequence). Trimming took 1 base from V and 0 from J, leaving 22 bases between them. CDR3 in amino acids: CSARVARGSGTLAKNIQYF. As DNA, the CDR3 is TGCAGTGCTAGAGTGGCCCGAGGGAGCGGAACTTTAGCCAAAAACATTCAGTACTTC.

This clonotype was recorded at least ten times. The rearrangement uses TRBV4-2 and TRBJ1-2, with TRBD1 identical over 8 bases. This CDR3 is built from 13 residues. Germline lookup yields CDR1 LGHNA and CDR2 YNFKEQ. V shed 2 bases and J 6 bases; nucleotides not matched to a gene: 2. The CDR3 region is CASSQTTGDGYTF. The CDR3, as DNA: TGTGCCAGCAGCCAAACGACAGGGGATGGCTACACCTTC.

This clonotype has just a few counts. One junction end disagrees with the germline gene, perhaps due to a read error. The chain uses TRBV7-9 and TRBJ1-1, with D possibly being TRBD1 (5 bases). CDR1 and CDR2 from the germline V gene are SEHNR and FQNEAQ (reference sequence). CDR3 length: 12 amino acids. The CDR3: CASSRGGLSSDF. The CDR3 coding sequence is TGTGCCAGCAGCCGGGGGGGACTAAGTTCGGACTTT.

The chain employs TRBV10-3 and TRBJ2-7, with TRBD2 matching over 15 bases. The CDR3 length is 18 residues. Germline V gene lookup returns CDR1 ENHRY and CDR2 SYGVKD. V shed 0 bases, J shed 2 bases, and the junction held 5 bases outside the gene matches. The CDR3 DNA reads TGTGCCATCAGTGAGTCGCCGGGACTAGCGGGAGGAACCTACGAGCAGTACTTC. Its protein product is CAISESPGLAGGTYEQYF.

Turning to this clonotype: A far larger clone is off by one base, so a read error is likely. The rearrangement links TRBV3-1 to TRBJ2-1; D unclear. Trimming stripped 1 base from V and 10 bases from J, with 11 bases between. The CDR3 is 13 residues long. Germline V lookup: CDR1 LGHDT, CDR2 YNNKEL (reference sequence). The CDR3 is CASSQAPSYEQFF. The CDR3 nucleotides read TGTGCCAGCAGCCAAGCACCTTCCTACGAGCAGTTCTTC.

About this clonotype itself: A far more abundant clone sits one base away, making this likely a read error. This rearrangement joins TRBV11-3 to TRBJ2-7; 13 bases line up with TRBD2. Per germline, CDR1 SGHNT and CDR2 YENEEA. This CDR3 has 16 amino acids. J lost 7 bases, V lost 5 bases, and 11 bases had no gene match. The CDR3 DNA reads as TGTGCCAGCAGCGGACTAGCGGGAGCCGGAGGGGGTGAGCAGTACTTC. Translation: CASSGLAGAGGGEQYF.

The J gene is TRBJ2-2, the V gene TRBV7-8, with D possibly matching TRBD2 (5 bases). Germline V gives CDR1 SGHVS, CDR2 FQNEAQ. The CDR3 has 15 amino acids. V was clipped by 5 bases and J by 8 bases, with 18 bases between them. CDR3 amino acids: CASSAPGSGGGELFF. The DNA for the CDR3 is TGTGCCAGCAGCGCTCCGGGCTCAGGAGGTGGGGAGCTGTTTTTT.

The V gene is TRBV28, the J gene TRBJ1-6, with D maybe TRBD1 (5 bases). The CDR3 extends over 16 amino acids. Germline-derived CDR1 and CDR2 are MDHEN and SYDVKM. Trimming cost V 5 bases and J 6 bases, with 17 bases left between them. CDR3 protein: CASSPNTRVANSPLHF. CDR3 nucleotides: TGTGCCAGCAGTCCAAATACCAGGGTTGCTAATTCACCCCTCCACTTT. Filled out from reference TRBV28 and TRBJ1-6, the complete variable domain reads DVKVTQSSRYLVKRTGEKVFLECVQDMDHENMFWYRQDPGLGLRLIYFSYDVKMKEKGDIPEGYSVSREKKERFSLILESASTNQTSMYLCASSPNTRVANSPLHFGNGTRLTVT.

This clonotype has at least ten counts. The chain couples TRBV4-2 to TRBJ2-1; D not certain. The ends were cut back, 0 bases at V and 9 bases at J, with 6 bases in the middle. This CDR3 comprises 12 residues. Germline lookup yields CDR1 LGHNA and CDR2 YNFKEQ. The CDR3 region has the DNA TGTGCCAGCAGCCAAGATCGAGGTGAGCAGTTCTTC. It specifies CASSQDRGEQFF.

This clonotype was detected many times. This chain uses TRBV6-2 or TRBV6-3 with TRBJ2-7; TRBD2 aligns across 9 bases. The V gene's germline CDR1 is MNHEY and CDR2 SVGEGT. V lost 7 bases, J lost 1 base, and 2 bases stayed unmatched. This CDR3 contains 13 residues. CDR3 in DNA: TGTGCCAGCACGGGACTAGCATCCTACGAGCAGTACTTC. Protein sequence: CASTGLASYEQYF.

This clonotype was seen many times. The V gene is TRBV28, the J gene TRBJ2-5, with 9 bases lining up with TRBD2. The V segment lost 3 bases and the J segment 5 bases; nucleotides outside the gene matches: 10. Germline V gives CDR1 MDHEN, CDR2 SYDVKM. The CDR3 sequence is 16 residues long. The CDR3 protein is CASSLLAGTTGETQYF. DNA for the CDR3: TGTGCCAGCAGTTTGCTAGCGGGAACTACGGGGGAGACCCAGTACTTC.

This clonotype was observed many times. The CDR3 DNA reads as TGTGCCACCAGTGATCCCGGGACAGGGTCTTACGAGCAGTACTTC. It is translated as CATSDPGTGSYEQYF. The chain joins TRBV24-1 to TRBJ2-7; 9 bases are a match to TRBD1. The V segment lost 3 bases and the J segment 4 bases; nucleotides outside the gene matches: 6. This CDR3 contains 15 residues. The V gene's germline CDR1 is KGHDR and CDR2 SFDVKD.

The chain has TRBV6-2 or TRBV6-3 and TRBJ1-1; TRBD1 matches 9 bases. The CDR3 has 13 amino acids. Per the germline V gene, CDR1 is MNHEY and CDR2 is SVGEGT. V lost 5 bases, J lost 10 bases, and 8 bases stayed unmatched. The CDR3 region has the DNA TGTGCCAGCAGTGGCGGACAGGGGAGGGGAGCTTTCTTT. Translation: CASSGGQGRGAFF.

This clonotype has ten or more counts. The rearrangement uses TRBV15 and TRBJ2-5; D is unclear. The V end lost 2 bases, the J end lost 2 bases, and 3 bases lay between the germline ends. Germline assignment: CDR1 LNHNV and CDR2 YYDKDF (reference sequence). The CDR3 consists of 12 residues. For the CDR3, the DNA is TGTGCCACCAGCAGAAGACAAGAGACCCAGTACTTC. This gives the protein CATSRRQETQYF.

Many counts were recorded for this clonotype. The chain has TRBV28 and TRBJ2-7, with TRBD2 matching over 10 bases. CDR1 is MDHEN, CDR2 SYDVKM, per germline. CDR3 length equals 18 residues. V was pared by 6 bases and J by 2 bases, with 16 bases of the junction left unmatched. This CDR3 reads CASSPPPGLASLTYEQYF. Here the CDR3 DNA reads TGTGCCAGCAGCCCCCCTCCGGGACTAGCGTCCCTAACCTACGAGCAGTACTTC.